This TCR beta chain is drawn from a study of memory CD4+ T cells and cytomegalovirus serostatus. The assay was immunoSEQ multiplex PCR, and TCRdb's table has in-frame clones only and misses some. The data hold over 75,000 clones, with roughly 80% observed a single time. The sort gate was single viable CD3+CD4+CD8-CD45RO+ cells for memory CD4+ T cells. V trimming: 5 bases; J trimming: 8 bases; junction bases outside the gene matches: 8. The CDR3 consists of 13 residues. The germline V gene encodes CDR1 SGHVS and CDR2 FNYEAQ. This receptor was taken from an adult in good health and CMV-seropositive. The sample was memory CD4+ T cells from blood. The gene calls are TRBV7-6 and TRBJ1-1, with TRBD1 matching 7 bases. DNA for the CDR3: TGTGCCAGCAGCATCAACAGGGGAGGCGAAGCTTTCTTT. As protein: CASSINRGGEAFF.